The clone carrying this TCR beta chain was observed many times. Its antigen is currently unknown. The source of the sample is a study of regulatory T cells in long-lasting Graves disease. Study-wide points: Persistent Graves' cases showed lower TCR diversity than newly diagnosed cases.

Construction of the TCR beta libraries employed iRepertoire HTBI primers in conjunction with Arm-PCR of CDR3 regions. TCRdb reprocessed the multiplex PCR reads via MiXCR and lists one record per CDR3 protein. The sample has roughly 470,000 distinct CDR3 sequences, about a fifth seen once. Germline loops: CDR1 MNHEY, CDR2 SVGEGT. This CDR3 comprises 16 residues. V dropped 2 bases and J dropped 10 bases, with 18 bases sitting between them. Time point indicated: persistent/refractory GD, antithyroid drugs over 5 years with positive TRAb. The TCR library was made from RNA that had been extracted from PBMCs in TRIzol.

The source of this sequence is a female donor with Graves disease. This specimen consisted of peripheral blood mononuclear cells (PBMCs), obtained when the disease was refractory, from a patient treated with antithyroid drugs. V usage is TRBV6-2 or TRBV6-3 and J usage is TRBJ1-6; TRBD1 is a possible D gene (6 bases). The CDR3 nucleotides read TGTGCCAGCAGTTACGGAGGAAACAGGGAAGGATCACCCCTCCACTTT. Amino acid sequence: CASSYGGNREGSPLHF.